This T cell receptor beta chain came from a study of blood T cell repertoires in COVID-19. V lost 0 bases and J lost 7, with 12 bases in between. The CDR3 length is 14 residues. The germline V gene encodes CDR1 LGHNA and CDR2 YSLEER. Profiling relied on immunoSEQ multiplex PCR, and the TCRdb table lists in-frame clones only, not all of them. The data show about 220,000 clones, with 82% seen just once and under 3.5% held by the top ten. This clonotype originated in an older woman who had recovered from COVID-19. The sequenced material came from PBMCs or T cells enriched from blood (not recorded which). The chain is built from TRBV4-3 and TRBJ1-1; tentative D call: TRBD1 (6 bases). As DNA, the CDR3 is TGCGCCAGCAGCCAAGAAAGGGGGGAGGGTGAAGCTTTCTTT. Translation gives CASSQERGEGEAFF.